The present entry profiles one T cell receptor beta chain with its context. The data are from a study of cytomegalovirus exposure and HLA in healthy donors. The V gene lost 0 bases and the J gene lost 0 bases, with 12 bases spanning the gap. Germline V gene data show CDR1 as SGDLS and CDR2 as YYNGEE. This CDR3 has 16 amino acids. The PCR employed 60 Vbeta primers together with 13 Jbeta primers. Data came from immunoSEQ multiplex PCR; TCRdb stores just in-frame clones and leaves some out. Of 65,000 to 90,000 clones listed, roughly four fifths are singletons. The TCR sequence derives from a young man in good health and CMV-seronegative. The V and J genes are TRBV9 and TRBJ1-1, with a possible D match to TRBD1 (6 bases). The sequencing input was PBMCs. The CDR3 sequence: CASSVDGGAMNTEAFF. CDR3 coding DNA: TGTGCCAGCAGCGTAGATGGGGGCGCGATGAACACTGAAGCTTTCTTT.